This is a list of T cell receptor beta chains from one sample in a study of T cells in Graves' hyperthyroidism and ophthalmopathy. TCRdb re-called the multiplex PCR reads through MiXCR, storing one row per CDR3 protein. The sample lists some 550,000 distinct CDR3 sequences; about 20% were seen once. Sequenced material: blood. All receptors come from a young man with Graves' hyperthyroidism. Both conserved end residues are part of each CDR3. D genes are given only for firm matches. Not all rows give a size; the values are once, few, many and, for expanded clones, a class.

clone size: many; V gene: TRBV5-1; D gene: NA; CDR3 length: 15; J gene: TRBJ1-3; CDR3 DNA: TGCGCCAGCAGCTTGGAGGCCGGGACCGGAAACACCATATATTTT; CDR3 protein: CASSLEAGTGNTIYF
clone size: many; V gene: TRBV5-5; D gene: TRBD1; CDR3 length: 18; J gene: TRBJ2-5; CDR3 DNA: TGTGCCAGCAGCTGGGCGGTACAGGGGGAAGGGTTCGGCGAGACCCAGTACTTC; CDR3 protein: CASSWAVQGEGFGETQYF
clone size: NA; V gene: TRBV24-1; D gene: TRBD1; CDR3 length: 16; J gene: TRBJ2-2; CDR3 DNA: TGTGCCACCAGTGAGTCGACAGGGGAGGTTTCCGGGGAGCTGTTTTTT; CDR3 protein: CATSESTGEVSGELFF
clone size: many; V gene: TRBV10-3; D gene: TRBD1; CDR3 length: 12; J gene: TRBJ1-1; CDR3 DNA: TGTGCCATCAGTGAAGGGACAGGTGAAGCTTTCTTT; CDR3 protein: CAISEGTGEAFF
clone size: few; V gene: TRBV16; D gene: NA; CDR3 length: 16; J gene: TRBJ1-5; CDR3 DNA: TGTGCCAGCAGCCACCCCGGATTGTCTAGCGATCAGCCCCAGCATTTT; CDR3 protein: CASSHPGLSSDQPQHF
clone size: NA; V gene: TRBV6-1; D gene: TRBD1; CDR3 length: 14; J gene: TRBJ1-4; CDR3 DNA: TGTGCCAGCAGACGACGGGACAGTAATGAAAAACTGTTTTTT; CDR3 protein: CASRRRDSNEKLFF
clone size: many; V gene: TRBV6-1; D gene: TRBD2; CDR3 length: 14; J gene: TRBJ2-7; CDR3 DNA: TGTGCCAGCAGTCGGACTAGCGGGGTCTACGAGCAGTACTTC; CDR3 protein: CASSRTSGVYEQYF
clone size: NA; V gene: TRBV9; D gene: NA; CDR3 length: 17; J gene: TRBJ2-5; CDR3 DNA: TGTGCCAGCAGCGTAGATGAGGCGGGGGCTCTTCCAGAGACCCAGTACTTC; CDR3 protein: CASSVDEAGALPETQYF
clone size: many; V gene: TRBV12-5; D gene: NA; CDR3 length: 13; J gene: TRBJ2-5; CDR3 DNA: TGTGCTAGTGGTTTCAGCGGTCAAGAGACCCAGTACTTC; CDR3 protein: CASGFSGQETQYF
clone size: NA; V gene: TRBV6-5; D gene: NA; CDR3 length: 14; J gene: TRBJ1-2; CDR3 DNA: TGTGCCAGCAATTACGAGCGCGGATATGGTGGCTACACCTTC; CDR3 protein: CASNYERGYGGYTF
clone size: many; V gene: TRBV20-1; D gene: NA; CDR3 length: 15; J gene: TRBJ1-2; CDR3 DNA: TGCAGTGCTAAGATCCGACAGCCCCTCAACTATGGCTACACCTTC; CDR3 protein: CSAKIRQPLNYGYTF
clone size: many; V gene: TRBV12-3/TRBV12-4; D gene: NA; CDR3 length: 15; J gene: TRBJ2-7; CDR3 DNA: TGTGCCAGCAGTTTGAGACTAGGGAGCTCCTACGAGCAGTACTTC; CDR3 protein: CASSLRLGSSYEQYF
clone size: NA; V gene: TRBV29-1; D gene: TRBD1; CDR3 length: 14; J gene: TRBJ2-5; CDR3 DNA: TGCAGCGTTGAACAGACAGGGGGACAAGAGACCCAGTACTTC; CDR3 protein: CSVEQTGGQETQYF
clone size: NA; V gene: TRBV3-1; D gene: TRBD1; CDR3 length: 14; J gene: TRBJ1-2; CDR3 DNA: TGTGCCAGCAGCATCGACAGGGGGTCCTATGGCTACACCTTC; CDR3 protein: CASSIDRGSYGYTF
clone size: NA; V gene: TRBV20-1; D gene: TRBD2; CDR3 length: 15; J gene: TRBJ2-5; CDR3 DNA: TGCAGTGCCTCGGCTAGGGCGGGGGGAGGAGAGACCCAGTACTTC; CDR3 protein: CSASARAGGGETQYF
clone size: few; V gene: TRBV7-9; D gene: NA; CDR3 length: 14; J gene: TRBJ2-7; CDR3 DNA: TGTGCCAGCAGCTTGGGGACCGTAGTTAACGAGCAGTACTTC; CDR3 protein: CASSLGTVVNEQYF
clone size: NA; V gene: TRBV12-3/TRBV12-4; D gene: NA; CDR3 length: 14; J gene: TRBJ1-2; CDR3 DNA: TGTGCCAGCAGTTTCGGGGGGCCGAACTATGGCTACACCTTC; CDR3 protein: CASSFGGPNYGYTF
clone size: NA; V gene: TRBV11-1; D gene: NA; CDR3 length: 16; J gene: TRBJ1-3; CDR3 DNA: TGTGCCAGCAGCCCCAGCGGGGGTGCATCCCTTGGCACCATATATTTT; CDR3 protein: CASSPSGGASLGTIYF
clone size: many; V gene: TRBV15; D gene: TRBD1; CDR3 length: 13; J gene: TRBJ2-5; CDR3 DNA: TGTGCCACCAGGGACAGGGGGCGAGAGACCCAGTACTTC; CDR3 protein: CATRDRGRETQYF
clone size: few; V gene: TRBV9; D gene: NA; CDR3 length: 16; J gene: TRBJ1-3; CDR3 DNA: TGTGCCAGCAGTCGCTCGACAGGATTCTCTGGAAACACCATATATTTT; CDR3 protein: CASSRSTGFSGNTIYF
clone size: many; V gene: TRBV27; D gene: NA; CDR3 length: 17; J gene: TRBJ1-2; CDR3 DNA: TGTGCCAGCAGTTTAACGAGGGGCCCGTCCCAAATCGTGGGCTACACCTTC; CDR3 protein: CASSLTRGPSQIVGYTF
clone size: NA; V gene: TRBV6-1; D gene: NA; CDR3 length: 16; J gene: TRBJ1-5; CDR3 DNA: TGTGCCAGCAGTGGGGTTACGGCAATCGGCAATCAGCCCCAGCATTTT; CDR3 protein: CASSGVTAIGNQPQHF
clone size: many; V gene: TRBV12-3/TRBV12-4; D gene: TRBD2; CDR3 length: 14; J gene: TRBJ2-2; CDR3 DNA: TGTGCCAGCTCTAGCGGGGGGTCAGTCGGGGAGCTGTTTTTT; CDR3 protein: CASSSGGSVGELFF
clone size: NA; V gene: TRBV5-1; D gene: TRBD1; CDR3 length: 15; J gene: TRBJ2-7; CDR3 DNA: TGCGCCAGCAGCTTGTTGGGACAGGGGGCGCGTGAGCAGTACTTC; CDR3 protein: CASSLLGQGAREQYF
clone size: NA; V gene: TRBV20-1; D gene: TRBD2; CDR3 length: 15; J gene: TRBJ2-7; CDR3 DNA: TGCAGTGCTAGAATTCGCGCGGGGGGTAGTTACGAGCAGTACTTC; CDR3 protein: CSARIRAGGSYEQYF
clone size: few; V gene: TRBV12-3/TRBV12-4; D gene: TRBD1; CDR3 length: 15; J gene: TRBJ1-3; CDR3 DNA: TGTGCCAGCAGTTTTGGGGGACAGGGGACGGACACCATATATTTT; CDR3 protein: CASSFGGQGTDTIYF
clone size: NA; V gene: TRBV9; D gene: NA; CDR3 length: 14; J gene: TRBJ2-5; CDR3 DNA: TGTGCCAGCAGCGTAGAGGCCCGAGGAGAGACCCAGTACTTC; CDR3 protein: CASSVEARGETQYF
clone size: NA; V gene: TRBV6-5; D gene: NA; CDR3 length: 16; J gene: TRBJ2-2; CDR3 DNA: TGTGCCAGCAGTTACTCGGGACTCTCGAACACCGGGGAGCTGTTTTTT; CDR3 protein: CASSYSGLSNTGELFF
clone size: many; V gene: TRBV19; D gene: TRBD1; CDR3 length: 14; J gene: TRBJ2-7; CDR3 DNA: TGTGCCAGTAGTGCCTCCCAGGGGGCGGACGAGCAGTACTTC; CDR3 protein: CASSASQGADEQYF
clone size: NA; V gene: TRBV11-1; D gene: TRBD2; CDR3 length: 16; J gene: TRBJ2-5; CDR3 DNA: TGTGCCAGCAGCCCCCCCGTATCTACTAGCGGGTCGGTCCAGTACTTC; CDR3 protein: CASSPPVSTSGSVQYF
clone size: few; V gene: TRBV11-1; D gene: TRBD2; CDR3 length: 13; J gene: TRBJ2-5; CDR3 DNA: TGTGCCAGCGCTGGGACTAGTGGAGAGACCCAGTACTTC; CDR3 protein: CASAGTSGETQYF
clone size: many; V gene: TRBV2; D gene: NA; CDR3 length: 12; J gene: TRBJ1-2; CDR3 DNA: TGTGCCAGCGATGGAGGCATAGGGGGCTACACCTTC; CDR3 protein: CASDGGIGGYTF
clone size: many; V gene: TRBV2; D gene: NA; CDR3 length: 13; J gene: TRBJ1-5; CDR3 DNA: TGTGCCAGCAGCACCGATAGCAATCAGCCCCAGCATTTT; CDR3 protein: CASSTDSNQPQHF
clone size: NA; V gene: TRBV28; D gene: NA; CDR3 length: 16; J gene: TRBJ1-1; CDR3 DNA: TGTGCCAGCAGTTTATTAGGCAGTTCGATGAACACTGAAGCTTTCTTT; CDR3 protein: CASSLLGSSMNTEAFF